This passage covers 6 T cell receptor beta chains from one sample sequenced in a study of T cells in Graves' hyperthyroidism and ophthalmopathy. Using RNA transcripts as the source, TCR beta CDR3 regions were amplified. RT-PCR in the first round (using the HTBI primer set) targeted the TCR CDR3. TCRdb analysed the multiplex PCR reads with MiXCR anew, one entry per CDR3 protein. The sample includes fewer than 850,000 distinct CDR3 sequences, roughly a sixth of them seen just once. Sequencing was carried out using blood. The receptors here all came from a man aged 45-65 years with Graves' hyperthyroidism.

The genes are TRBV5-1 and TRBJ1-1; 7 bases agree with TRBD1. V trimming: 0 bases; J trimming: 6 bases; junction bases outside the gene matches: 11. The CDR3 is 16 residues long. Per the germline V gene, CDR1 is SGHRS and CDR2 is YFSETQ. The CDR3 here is CASSLVDWGGGAEAFF. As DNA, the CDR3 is TGCGCCAGCAGCTTGGTAGATTGGGGAGGGGGCGCTGAAGCTTTCTTT.

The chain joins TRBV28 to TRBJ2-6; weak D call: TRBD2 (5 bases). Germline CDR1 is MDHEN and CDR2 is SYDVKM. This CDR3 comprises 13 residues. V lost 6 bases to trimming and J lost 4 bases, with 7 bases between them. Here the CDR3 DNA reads TGTGCCAGCAGCCCGGGGGGGGCCAACGTCCTGACTTTC. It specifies CASSPGGANVLTF.

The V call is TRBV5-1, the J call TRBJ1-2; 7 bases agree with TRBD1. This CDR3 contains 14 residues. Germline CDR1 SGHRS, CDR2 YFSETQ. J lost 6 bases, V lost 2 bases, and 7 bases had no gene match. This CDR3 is CASSFEKGGDGYTF. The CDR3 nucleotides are TGCGCCAGCAGCTTTGAAAAAGGGGGCGATGGCTACACCTTC.

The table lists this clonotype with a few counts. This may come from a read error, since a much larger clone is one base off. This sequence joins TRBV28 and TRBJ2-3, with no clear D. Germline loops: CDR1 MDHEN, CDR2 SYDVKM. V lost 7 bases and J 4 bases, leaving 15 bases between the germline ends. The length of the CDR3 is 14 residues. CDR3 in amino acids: CASTRTPRADTQYF. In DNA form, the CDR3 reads TGTGCCAGCACCCGAACACCAAGGGCAGATACGCAGTATTTT.

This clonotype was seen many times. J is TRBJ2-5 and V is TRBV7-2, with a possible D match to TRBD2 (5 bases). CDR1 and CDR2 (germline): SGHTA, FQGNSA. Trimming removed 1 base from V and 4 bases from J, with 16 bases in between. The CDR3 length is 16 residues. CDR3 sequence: CASSLGAVSGGETQYF. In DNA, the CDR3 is TGTGCCAGCAGCTTAGGTGCGGTGTCAGGAGGAGAGACCCAGTACTTC.

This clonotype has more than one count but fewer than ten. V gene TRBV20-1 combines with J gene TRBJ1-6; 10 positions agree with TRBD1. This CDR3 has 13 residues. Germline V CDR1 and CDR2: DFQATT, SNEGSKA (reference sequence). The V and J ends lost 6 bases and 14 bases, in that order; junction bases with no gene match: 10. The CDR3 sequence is CSARDRGALALHF. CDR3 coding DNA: TGCAGTGCACGGGACAGGGGCGCGTTAGCCCTCCACTTT.